This T cell receptor beta chain stems from a study of blood T cell repertoires in COVID-19. Libraries were prepared by immunoSEQ multiplex PCR; TCRdb keeps only in-frame clonotypes and omits some of them. The repertoire consists of roughly 280,000 clones, with about 88% occurring once and the leading ten covering 2.5% to 3%. Germline loops: CDR1 SGHNT, CDR2 YYREEE (reference sequence). V lost 0 bases and J 7 bases, leaving 11 bases between the germline ends. The CDR3 runs 14 residues. The chain employs TRBV5-4 and TRBJ2-1; a weak D match, TRBD1 (5 bases). Sequences were obtained from PBMCs or T cells enriched from blood (not recorded which). This TCR came from a woman in her 50s who had recovered from COVID-19. The CDR3 protein is CASSLERGKNEQFF. The CDR3 nucleotides are TGTGCCAGCAGCTTGGAAAGGGGAAAGAATGAGCAGTTCTTC.